A selection of T cell receptor beta chains follows, all from one sample in a study of T cells expressing NK-cell markers. Using the 5' RACE reads, TCRdb records one entry per CDR3 protein without DNA. Here the sample table reports about 540,000 distinct CDR3 sequences. Material for sequencing was blood T cells: a sorted CD56 or NKG2C T cell subset, CD4+ or CD8+ T cells, or bulk PBMC T cells (not recorded which). The receptors originated from a man younger than 35 in good health. The CDR3 runs from the conserved cysteine through the conserved F or W.

TRBJ2-7	TRBV4-1	CASSQDYSDYEQYF
TRBJ2-3	TRBV24-1	CATSDPGTGGLDTQYF
TRBJ2-5	TRBV15	CATSRDSPMLRGQETQYF
TRBJ1-1	TRBV7-9	CASSLKGWQGANTEAFF
TRBJ2-2	TRBV27	CASFHGGANTGELFF
TRBJ2-1	TRBV4-3	CASSQDSGNAYNEQFF
TRBJ1-3	TRBV6-1	CASTNGAGIGNTIYF
TRBJ2-3	TRBV20-1	CSARVPPTSLAGITDTQYF
TRBJ2-5	TRBV6-5	CASSYSRTSLETQYF
TRBJ1-5	TRBV6-1	CASSESPGIEQPQHF
TRBJ2-7	TRBV6-2/TRBV6-3	CASSYPNSGTYEQYF
TRBJ1-2	TRBV12-3/TRBV12-4	CASSSPGQGYYGYTF
TRBJ2-3	TRBV7-9	CASSLAVAGVEYTQYF
TRBJ2-6	TRBV3-1	CASSQPPGLGANVLTF